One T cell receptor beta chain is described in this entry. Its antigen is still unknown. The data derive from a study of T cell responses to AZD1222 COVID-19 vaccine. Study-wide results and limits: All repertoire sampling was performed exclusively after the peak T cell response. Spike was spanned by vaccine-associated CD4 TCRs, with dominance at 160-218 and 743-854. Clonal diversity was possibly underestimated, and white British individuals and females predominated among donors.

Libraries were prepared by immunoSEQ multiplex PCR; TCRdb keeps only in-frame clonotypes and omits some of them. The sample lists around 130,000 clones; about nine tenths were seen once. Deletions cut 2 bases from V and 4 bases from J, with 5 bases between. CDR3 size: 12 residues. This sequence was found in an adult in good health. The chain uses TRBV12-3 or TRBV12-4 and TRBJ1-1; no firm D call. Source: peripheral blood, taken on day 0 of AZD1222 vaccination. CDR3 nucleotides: TGTGCCAGCAGTTTAAGCCTCACTGAAGCTTTCTTT. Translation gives CASSLSLTEAFF.